Listed here is a single T cell receptor beta chain. This entry belongs to a study of blood T cell repertoires in COVID-19. Sequenced by immunoSEQ multiplex PCR; TCRdb stores in-frame clones only, minus some. This sample carries roughly 35,000 clones, around 85% of them seen once, and the ten largest clones take 25% to 30%. Germline CDR1 and CDR2: MNHEY and SMNVEV (reference sequence). Unmatched junction bases numbered 7, after V lost 7 bases and J lost 7 bases. CDR3 length equals 14 residues. The chain is built from TRBV27 and TRBJ2-4; 10 nucleotides match TRBD1. The receptor was derived from a man older than 75 with active or convalescent COVID-19. Specimen: peripheral blood. CDR3 loop: CASKTDRGLNIQYF. CDR3 in DNA: TGTGCCAGCAAAACCGACAGGGGGCTGAACATTCAGTACTTC.